The 24 T cell receptor beta chains listed next were all sequenced from one sample in a study of T cells in Graves' hyperthyroidism and ophthalmopathy. Using RNA transcripts as the source, TCR beta CDR3 regions were amplified. Initially, a first-round RT-PCR of the TCR CDR3 employed the HTBI primer set. One entry per CDR3 protein results from TCRdb running MiXCR on the multiplex PCR reads. The repertoire holds hundreds of thousands of distinct CDR3 sequences, with around 15% as singletons. The source material was blood. The origin of the receptors is a woman aged 40 to 50 with Graves' ophthalmopathy.

Ten or more counts support this clonotype. For the CDR3, the DNA is TGCAGTGCTAGGGAATCGACAGGGAAGTACGAGCAGTACTTC. This gives the protein CSARESTGKYEQYF. The chain is built from TRBV20-1 and TRBJ2-7, with 7 bases fitting TRBD1. Losses at the gene ends were 3 bases for V and 4 bases for J; bases not matched to a gene: 9. The CDR3 runs 14 residues. In germline, CDR1 is DFQATT, CDR2 SNEGSKA (reference sequence).

In this sample, this clonotype turned up a few times. This sequence joins TRBV11-2 and TRBJ2-7, with 14 bases fitting TRBD2. There are 18 residues in the CDR3. The germline V gene has CDR1 SGHAT and CDR2 FQNNGV. The J segment lost 1 base and the V segment lost 5 bases, leaving 10 bases of the junction unmatched. This CDR3 reads CASSTRTSGRPHSYEQYF. For the CDR3, the DNA is TGTGCCAGCAGCACCCGGACTAGCGGGAGGCCGCATTCCTACGAGCAGTACTTC. Supplemented by reference TRBV11-2 and TRBJ2-7, the full variable domain reads EAGVAQSPRYKIIEKRQSVAFWCNPISGHATLYWYQQILGQGPKLLIQFQNNGVVDDSQLPKDRFSAERLKGVDSTLKIQPAKLEDSAVYLCASSTRTSGRPHSYEQYFGPGTRLTVT.

This clonotype was recorded many times. This chain connects TRBV9 to TRBJ2-5, with a weak D call TRBD2 (6 bases). V was trimmed by 2 bases and J by 4 bases, leaving 15 bases between them. The CDR3 spans 15 residues. Per the germline V gene, CDR1 is SGDLS and CDR2 is YYNGEE. The CDR3 region is CASSVSGASLETQYF. The CDR3 DNA sequence: TGTGCCAGCAGCGTTTCGGGAGCGTCTTTAGAGACCCAGTACTTC.

This clonotype has ten or more counts. The chain joins TRBV29-1 to TRBJ1-2; possible D gene TRBD1, 6 bases. The CDR3 is 12 amino acids. The germline CDR1 and CDR2 sequences are SQVTM and ANQGSEA. Deletions cut 6 bases from V and 2 bases from J, with 10 bases between. The CDR3 nucleotides read TGCAGCGTAGCCACAGGGAACTATGGCTACACCTTC. Translation: CSVATGNYGYTF.

This clonotype was picked up many times. The genes are TRBV12-3 or TRBV12-4 and TRBJ1-6, with D tentatively TRBD1 (5 bases). V was shortened by 3 bases and J by 7 bases, with 13 bases between the two germline ends. The CDR3 loop spans 15 amino acids. The CDR3 bases are TGTGCCAGCAGTTTGCTCCAGGGCGGGAATTCACCCCTCCACTTT. Translated, it gives CASSLLQGGNSPLHF.

As DNA, the CDR3 is TGCAGTGCTAGAGGAATCGGAGGGGTGGTAGCCCAGAACACCGGGGAGCTGTTTTTT. The encoded protein is CSARGIGGVVAQNTGELFF. V gene TRBV20-1 combines with J gene TRBJ2-2; tentative D call: TRBD2 (6 bases). Trimming stripped 1 base from V and 1 base from J, with 22 bases between. Germline V gene sequence: CDR1 DFQATT, CDR2 SNEGSKA (reference sequence). CDR3 length equals 19 residues.

This clonotype was detected ten times or more. The chain uses TRBV7-2 and TRBJ2-7; D is undetermined. Germline CDR1 is SGHTA and CDR2 is FQGNSA. Trimming shortened V by 4 bases and J by 4 bases, and 11 bases separated the two germline ends. The CDR3 contains 13 residues. The CDR3 here is CASSSTDGYEQYF. CDR3 nucleotides: TGTGCCAGCAGCTCGACCGACGGGTACGAGCAGTACTTC.

V usage is TRBV6-1 and J usage is TRBJ1-5; TRBD1 is a possible D gene (5 bases). The CDR3 runs 15 residues. V lost 8 bases, J lost 0 bases, and 14 bases lay in between. CDR1 MNHNS and CDR2 SASEGT come from the germline V gene. The DNA of the CDR3 is TGTGCCAGCGGACTGGACACCTATAGCAATCAGCCCCAGCATTTT. This gives the protein CASGLDTYSNQPQHF.

The sample holds many counts of this clonotype. The chain is built from TRBV12-3 or TRBV12-4 and TRBJ2-7; D tentatively fits TRBD1 or TRBD2 (6 bases each). Trimming left V 6 bases short and J 3 bases short, with 9 bases between. CDR3 length: 12 amino acids. The CDR3 DNA follows: TGTGCCAGCAGAAGGGGGGTCTACGAGCAGTACTTC. Translation: CASRRGVYEQYF.

This clonotype was detected many times. V gene TRBV15 combines with J gene TRBJ2-7; TRBD1 matches 8 bases. V shed 5 bases, J shed 4 bases, and the junction held 7 bases outside the gene matches. Germline V CDR1 and CDR2: LNHNV, YYDKDF (reference sequence). CDR3 length equals 14 residues. CDR3 coding DNA: TGTGCCACCAGCGTCGGGACAGGTTTTTACGAGCAGTACTTC. Translation gives CATSVGTGFYEQYF.

This rearrangement joins TRBV7-3 to TRBJ2-6; D is perhaps TRBD1 or TRBD2 (5 bases each). This CDR3 is 17 amino acids long. V was cut by 5 bases and J by 2 bases, with 16 bases left in between. The V gene's germline CDR1 is SGHTA and CDR2 FQGTGA. The CDR3 DNA is TGTGCCAGCAGCCCCGTTAGTCTGGGGGCTGGGGCCAACGTCCTGACTTTC. This encodes CASSPVSLGAGANVLTF.

This clonotype showed up just a few times. The chain recombines TRBV15 with TRBJ2-4, with TRBD1 matching over 10 bases. V lost 2 bases, J lost 3 bases, and 7 bases stayed unmatched. CDR1 is LNHNV, CDR2 YYDKDF, per germline (reference sequence). This CDR3 spans 17 amino acids. The CDR3 DNA reads as TGTGCCACCAGCAGACCGGGACAGGGGTTAGGCAAAAACATTCAGTACTTC. This translates into CATSRPGQGLGKNIQYF.

This clonotype was detected ten times or more. The V call is TRBV7-9, the J call TRBJ1-2; 7 bases are shared with TRBD1. Germline V gives CDR1 SEHNR, CDR2 FQNEAQ (reference sequence). CDR3 length equals 15 residues. With 3 bases clipped from V and 5 bases from J, the junction kept 9 bases outside the gene matches. CDR3 bases: TGTGCCAGCAGCTTGGAATCCGGGACAGTTTATGGCTACACCTTC. Amino acid sequence: CASSLESGTVYGYTF.

This clonotype was counted between two and nine times. J is TRBJ2-7 and V is TRBV12-3 or TRBV12-4; 11 nucleotides agree with TRBD1. This CDR3 has 17 amino acids. The ends lost 4 bases at V and 3 bases at J; junction bases unmatched: 11. The CDR3 sequence is CASSSDFSGTGGYEQYF. The DNA of the CDR3 is TGTGCCAGCAGTTCTGACTTTTCCGGGACAGGGGGCTACGAGCAGTACTTC.

This clonotype came up many times. The chain is built from TRBV4-1 and TRBJ2-5; 7 nucleotides match TRBD1. Looked up from germline, CDR1 is MGHRA and CDR2 is YSYEKL. The ends lost 1 base at V and 2 bases at J; junction bases unmatched: 7. The CDR3 totals 16 residues. The CDR3 DNA follows: TGCGCCAGCAGCCAAGTAGCCGGGACAGCACAAGAGACCCAGTACTTC. It specifies CASSQVAGTAQETQYF.

This clonotype was found many times. This chain links TRBV28 with TRBJ2-7, with 10 bases lining up with TRBD1. V lost 8 bases and J lost 3; bases outside the gene matches: 4. This CDR3 region has 13 residues. From germline, CDR1 is MDHEN and CDR2 SYDVKM. Here the CDR3 reads CASFGTGDYEQYF. The CDR3 DNA sequence: TGTGCCAGCTTCGGGACAGGGGACTACGAGCAGTACTTC. The full variable domain, in which reference TRBV28 and TRBJ2-7 provide the parts outside the CDR3, is DVKVTQSSRYLVKRTGEKVFLECVQDMDHENMFWYRQDPGLGLRLIYFSYDVKMKEKGDIPEGYSVSREKKERFSLILESASTNQTSMYLCASFGTGDYEQYFGPGTRLTVT.

Only a few counts were recorded for this clonotype. The chain recombines TRBV19 with TRBJ1-5; 7 nucleotides match TRBD1. J lost 4 bases, V lost 4 bases, and 10 bases had no gene match. Looked up from germline, CDR1 is LNHDA and CDR2 is SQIVND (reference sequence). The CDR3 contains 16 residues. The CDR3 loop is CASSNRRTGINQPQHF. In DNA form, the CDR3 reads TGTGCCAGTAGTAATCGGCGGACAGGAATTAATCAGCCCCAGCATTTT.

V and J are TRBV4-2 and TRBJ1-1, with a possible D match to TRBD1 (5 bases). CDR3 length: 15 amino acids. The germline V gene has CDR1 LGHNA and CDR2 YNFKEQ. Trimming removed 1 base at V and 5 bases at J, with 14 bases between. The CDR3 spells CASSQGEGRRTEAFF. Here the CDR3 DNA reads TGTGCCAGCAGCCAAGGGGAGGGGAGGCGGACTGAAGCTTTCTTT.

This clonotype came up many times. This chain joins TRBV30 and TRBJ2-7, with a tentative D call TRBD1 (8 bases). This CDR3 is built from 13 residues. V lost 6 bases and J lost 7, with 19 bases in between. The germline V gene encodes CDR1 GTSNPN and CDR2 SVGIG (reference sequence). Here the CDR3 reads CACRGGRGLEQYF. The CDR3 DNA sequence: TGTGCCTGCCGCGGGGGCAGGGGGCTTGAGCAGTACTTC.

In its sample, this clonotype was seen many times. The chain is built from TRBV6-2 or TRBV6-3 and TRBJ1-1; TRBD1 might be the D (6 bases). Trimming took off 4 bases at V and 4 bases at J, with 25 bases between the two ends. Germline CDR1 reads MNHEY; CDR2 reads SVGEGT. This CDR3 comprises 18 residues. The CDR3 spells CASSSPTKTGGLGTEAFF. The CDR3 DNA sequence: TGTGCCAGCAGTTCGCCAACTAAGACAGGCGGGTTGGGCACTGAAGCTTTCTTT.

This clonotype was counted ten times or more. This CDR3 is missing its conserved last phenylalanine or tryptophan, likely due to a read error. It is unclear where the CDR3 begins or ends on the DNA, so no DNA is shown, and the CDR3 is as TCRdb lists it. J is TRBJ2-7 and V is TRBV19; TRBD2 was called by the table and not checked on the DNA. The CDR3 sequence runs 12 residues, both termini included. Germline V gene data show CDR1 as LNHDA and CDR2 as SQIVND (reference sequence). The chain's CDR3 is CASSIISGPIVL.

The rearrangement joins TRBV5-1 to TRBJ2-7; 14 positions match TRBD2. The CDR3 runs 21 residues. CDR1 is SGHRS, CDR2 YFSETQ, per germline. Trimming at V came to 1 base and at J to 6 bases, leaving 21 bases not matched to a gene. CDR3 DNA sequence: TGCGCCAGCAGCTTGCCGATTTCGGGACTAGCGGGAGCCCTATCCCGACGCGAGCAGTACTTC. Amino acid sequence: CASSLPISGLAGALSRREQYF.

At least ten counts were recorded for this clonotype. V gene TRBV6-2 or TRBV6-3 combines with J gene TRBJ1-1; a weak D match, TRBD1 (5 bases). This CDR3 spans 13 amino acids. V was trimmed by 2 bases and J by 3 bases, leaving 7 bases between them. Germline CDR1 is MNHEY and CDR2 is SVGEGT. Here the CDR3 DNA reads TGTGCCAGCAGTTACGGAGGGGACACTGAAGCTTTCTTT. It specifies CASSYGGDTEAFF.

In its sample, this clonotype was seen a few times. The chain uses TRBV4-1 and TRBJ2-3; TRBD2 is a possible D gene (6 bases). The CDR3 runs 15 residues. Trimming stripped 0 bases from V and 6 bases from J, with 13 bases between. Germline loops: CDR1 MGHRA, CDR2 YSYEKL. CDR3 nucleotide sequence: TGCGCCAGCAGCCAAGAACCAGCGGGCGGGGATACGCAGTATTTT. It translates to CASSQEPAGGDTQYF.